The 3 T cell receptor beta chains in this list originate from one sample, sequenced in a study of blood T cell repertoires in COVID-19. The protocol was immunoSEQ multiplex PCR, while the TCRdb copy is restricted to in-frame clones and leaves out a portion. The profile shows 100,000 to 150,000 clones, around nine tenths of them singletons. Material: peripheral blood. The origin of the receptors is a man between 65 and 80 years old with active COVID-19.

This chain links TRBV19 with TRBJ2-1, with D possibly being TRBD2 (6 bases). CDR3 length: 17 residues. Trimming stripped 5 bases from V and 2 bases from J, with 19 bases between. Germline V gives CDR1 LNHDA, CDR2 SQIVND (reference sequence). CDR3: CASSFFLAEGPYNEQFF. The CDR3 DNA follows: TGTGCCAGTAGTTTTTTTTTAGCGGAGGGGCCCTACAATGAGCAGTTCTTC.

The chain combines TRBV5-1 with TRBJ2-3; 8 bases match TRBD1. Germline trimming cut 4 bases from V and 0 bases from J; bases unmatched to any gene: 7. The CDR3 sequence is 16 residues long. The germline V gene has CDR1 SGHRS and CDR2 YFSETQ. The CDR3 protein is CASSPPNRGSTDTQYF. The CDR3, as DNA: TGCGCCAGCAGCCCCCCTAACAGGGGGAGCACAGATACGCAGTATTTT.

This chain uses TRBV19 with TRBJ1-5; D perhaps matches TRBD1 (5 bases). There are 15 residues in the CDR3. The V gene's germline CDR1 is LNHDA and CDR2 SQIVND (reference sequence). The germline V and J ends were trimmed by 6 bases and 2 bases, with 14 bases remaining between them. CDR3 region: CASRATEKGNQPQHF. The CDR3 DNA sequence: TGTGCCAGTAGGGCGACAGAGAAGGGCAATCAGCCCCAGCATTTT.